Presented here are 4 T cell receptor beta chains from one specimen sequenced in a study of blood T cell repertoires in COVID-19. TCRdb keeps only in-frame clones here, not all; method: immunoSEQ multiplex PCR. The repertoire holds a few hundred thousand clones, with roughly 80% as singletons. Sequenced: PBMCs or T cells enriched from blood (not recorded which). The source is a man aged 40-55 years who had been exposed to COVID-19.

The chain couples TRBV13 to TRBJ2-3, with TRBD2 matching over 7 bases. This CDR3 comprises 15 residues. The V gene end was trimmed by 2 bases and the J gene end by 4 bases; junction bases not matched to a gene: 6. Germline CDR1 PRHDT, CDR2 FYEKMQ (reference sequence). Here the CDR3 DNA reads TGTGCCAGCAGCTTACTCGGACTAGGATCAGATACGCAGTATTTT. This codes for CASSLLGLGSDTQYF.

This rearrangement joins TRBV11-2 to TRBJ1-2, with a weak D call TRBD1 (6 bases). CDR1 and CDR2 (germline): SGHAT, FQNNGV. Trimming shortened V by 2 bases and J by 5 bases, and 9 bases separated the two germline ends. CDR3 size: 13 residues. As DNA, the CDR3 is TGTGCCAGCAGCTTACCCCAGGGGTATGGCTACACCTTC. It yields the protein CASSLPQGYGYTF. Looking up the rest from reference TRBV11-2 and TRBJ1-2 gives the full variable domain: EAGVAQSPRYKIIEKRQSVAFWCNPISGHATLYWYQQILGQGPKLLIQFQNNGVVDDSQLPKDRFSAERLKGVDSTLKIQPAKLEDSAVYLCASSLPQGYGYTFGSGTRLTVV.

The chain combines TRBV9 with TRBJ2-2; TRBD2 agrees at 7 bases. The V and J ends lost 0 bases and 5 bases, in that order; junction bases with no gene match: 7. The germline gives CDR1 SGDLS, CDR2 YYNGEE. The CDR3 loop spans 16 amino acids. CDR3 region: CASSVVQAGFTGELFF. CDR3 in DNA: TGTGCCAGCAGCGTAGTTCAAGCGGGATTTACCGGGGAGCTGTTTTTT.

This chain links TRBV21-1 with TRBJ2-3; the table's D call TRBD2 went unverified against the DNA. TRBV21-1 is marked as a pseudogene. This CDR3 is 12 amino acids long. Here the CDR3 reads CASSHGVDTQYF. The CDR3 DNA is TGTGCCAGCAGCCACGGGGTAGATACGCAGTATTTT.